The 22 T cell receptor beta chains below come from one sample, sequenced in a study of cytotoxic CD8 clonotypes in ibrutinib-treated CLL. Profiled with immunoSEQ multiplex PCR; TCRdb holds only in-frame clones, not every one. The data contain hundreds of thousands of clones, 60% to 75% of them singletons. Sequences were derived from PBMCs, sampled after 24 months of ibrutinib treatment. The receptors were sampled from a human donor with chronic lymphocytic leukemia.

CDR3 sequence: CASFARFTDTQYF. In nucleotides, the CDR3 is TGTGCCAGCTTCGCTAGATTCACAGATACGCAGTATTTT. The V gene is TRBV2, the J gene TRBJ2-3; D is undetermined. The germline V gene encodes CDR1 SNHLY and CDR2 FYNNEI. V lost 8 bases and J lost 2, with 11 bases in between. The length of the CDR3 is 13 residues.

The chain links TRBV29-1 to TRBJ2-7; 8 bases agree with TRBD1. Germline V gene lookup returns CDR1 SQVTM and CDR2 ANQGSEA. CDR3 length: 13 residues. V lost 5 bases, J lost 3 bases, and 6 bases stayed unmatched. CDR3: CSVMGQDYYEQYF. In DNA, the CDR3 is TGCAGCGTTATGGGACAGGACTACTACGAGCAGTACTTC.

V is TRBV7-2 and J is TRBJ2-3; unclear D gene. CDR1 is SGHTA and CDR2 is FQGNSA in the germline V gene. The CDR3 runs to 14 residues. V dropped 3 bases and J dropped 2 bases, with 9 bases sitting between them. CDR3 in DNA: TGTGCCAGCAGCTTTCGGATGGTCACAGATACGCAGTATTTT. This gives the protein CASSFRMVTDTQYF.

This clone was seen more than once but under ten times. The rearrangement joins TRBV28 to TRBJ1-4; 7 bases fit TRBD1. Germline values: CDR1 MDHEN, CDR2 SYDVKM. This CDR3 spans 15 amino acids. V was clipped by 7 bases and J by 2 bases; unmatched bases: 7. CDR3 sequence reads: CASIPWDSTNEKLFF. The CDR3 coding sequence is TGTGCCAGCATTCCCTGGGACAGCACTAATGAAAAACTGTTTTTT.

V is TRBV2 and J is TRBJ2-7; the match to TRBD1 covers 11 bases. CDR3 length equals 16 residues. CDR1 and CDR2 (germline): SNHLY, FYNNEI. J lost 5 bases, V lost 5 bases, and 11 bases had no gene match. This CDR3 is CASSYFGQGAPHEQYF. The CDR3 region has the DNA TGTGCCAGCAGTTATTTCGGACAGGGGGCGCCCCACGAGCAGTACTTC.

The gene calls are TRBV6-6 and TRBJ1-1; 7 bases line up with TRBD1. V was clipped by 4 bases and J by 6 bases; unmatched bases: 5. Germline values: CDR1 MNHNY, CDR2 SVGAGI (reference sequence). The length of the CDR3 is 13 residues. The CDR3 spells CASSSTTGSEAFF. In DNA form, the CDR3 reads TGTGCCAGCAGTTCCACGACAGGGTCTGAAGCTTTCTTT.

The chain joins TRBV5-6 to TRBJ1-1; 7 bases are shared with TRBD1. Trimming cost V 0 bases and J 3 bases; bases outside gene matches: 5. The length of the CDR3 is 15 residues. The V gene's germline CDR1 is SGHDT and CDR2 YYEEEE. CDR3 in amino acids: CASSLVDRRYTEAFF. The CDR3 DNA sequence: TGTGCCAGCAGCTTGGTGGACAGGAGGTACACTGAAGCTTTCTTT.

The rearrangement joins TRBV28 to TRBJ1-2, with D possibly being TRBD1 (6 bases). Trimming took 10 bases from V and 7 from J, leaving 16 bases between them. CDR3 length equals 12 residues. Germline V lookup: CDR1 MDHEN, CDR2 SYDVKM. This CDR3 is CAIPAGAGGYTF. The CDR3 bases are TGTGCCATACCAGCAGGGGCGGGTGGCTACACCTTC.

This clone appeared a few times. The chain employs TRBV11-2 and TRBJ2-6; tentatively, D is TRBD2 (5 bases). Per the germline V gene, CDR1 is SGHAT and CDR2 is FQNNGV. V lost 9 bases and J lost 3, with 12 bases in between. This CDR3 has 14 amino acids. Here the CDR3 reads CASEGSFGANVLTF. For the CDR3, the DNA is TGTGCCAGTGAGGGAAGTTTTGGGGCCAACGTCCTGACTTTC.

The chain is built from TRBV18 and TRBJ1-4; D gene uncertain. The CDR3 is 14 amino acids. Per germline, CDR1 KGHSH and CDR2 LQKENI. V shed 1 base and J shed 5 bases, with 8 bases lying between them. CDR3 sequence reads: CASSPHPQNEKLFF. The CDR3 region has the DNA TGTGCCAGCTCACCACACCCACAGAATGAAAAACTGTTTTTT.

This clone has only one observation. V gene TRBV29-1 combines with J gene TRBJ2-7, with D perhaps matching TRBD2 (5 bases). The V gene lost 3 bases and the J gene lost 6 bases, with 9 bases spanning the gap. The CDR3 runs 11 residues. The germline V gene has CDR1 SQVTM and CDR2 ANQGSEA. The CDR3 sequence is CSVDRAGEQYF. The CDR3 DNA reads TGCAGCGTTGACCGGGCGGGCGAGCAGTACTTC.

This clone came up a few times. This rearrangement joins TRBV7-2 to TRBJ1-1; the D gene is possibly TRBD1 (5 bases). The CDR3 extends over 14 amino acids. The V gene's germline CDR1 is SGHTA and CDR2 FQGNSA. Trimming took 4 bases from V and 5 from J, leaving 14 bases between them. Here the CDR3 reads CASSSGAGVTEAFF. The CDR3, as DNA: TGTGCCAGCAGCTCTGGGGCGGGTGTGACTGAAGCTTTCTTT.

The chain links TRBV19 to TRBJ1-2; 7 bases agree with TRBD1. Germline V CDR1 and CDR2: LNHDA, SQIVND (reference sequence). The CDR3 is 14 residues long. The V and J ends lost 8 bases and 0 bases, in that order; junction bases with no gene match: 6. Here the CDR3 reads CASATTGANYGYTF. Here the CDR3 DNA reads TGTGCCAGTGCAACTACAGGGGCTAACTATGGCTACACCTTC.

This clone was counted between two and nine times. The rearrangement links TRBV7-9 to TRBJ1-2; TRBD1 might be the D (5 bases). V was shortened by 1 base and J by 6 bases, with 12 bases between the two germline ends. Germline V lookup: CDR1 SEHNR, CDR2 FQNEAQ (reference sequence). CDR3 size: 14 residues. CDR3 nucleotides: TGTGCCAGCAGCTTAGTCATCCGAGGGGATGGCTACACCTTC. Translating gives CASSLVIRGDGYTF.

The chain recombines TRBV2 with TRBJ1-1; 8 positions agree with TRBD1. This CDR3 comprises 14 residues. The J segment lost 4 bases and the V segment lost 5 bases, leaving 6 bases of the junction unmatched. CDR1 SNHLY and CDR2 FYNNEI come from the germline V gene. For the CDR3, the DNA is TGTGCCAGCAGTACGGACAGGGCGGCCACTGAAGCTTTCTTT. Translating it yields CASSTDRAATEAFF.

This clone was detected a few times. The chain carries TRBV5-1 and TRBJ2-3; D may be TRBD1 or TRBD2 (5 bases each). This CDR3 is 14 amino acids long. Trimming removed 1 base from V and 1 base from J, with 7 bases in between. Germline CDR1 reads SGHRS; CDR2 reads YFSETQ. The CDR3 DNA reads TGCGCCAGCAGCTTGCGGGGCCGCACAGATACGCAGTATTTT. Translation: CASSLRGRTDTQYF.

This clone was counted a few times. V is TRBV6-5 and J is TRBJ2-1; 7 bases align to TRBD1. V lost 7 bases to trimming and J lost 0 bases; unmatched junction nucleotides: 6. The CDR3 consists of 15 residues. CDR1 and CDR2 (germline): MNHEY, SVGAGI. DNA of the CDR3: TGTGCCAGCACCATGGGACAGAGCTCCTACAATGAGCAGTTCTTC. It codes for CASTMGQSSYNEQFF.

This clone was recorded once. DNA of the CDR3: TGTGCCAGCAGTTTATCGACTAGCGGGAGTAAAGAGCAGTACTTC. Translating it yields CASSLSTSGSKEQYF. This sequence joins TRBV27 and TRBJ2-7, with TRBD2 matching 12 bases. With V trimmed by 0 bases and J by 7 bases, 4 bases remained unmatched. This CDR3 is built from 15 residues. Germline V CDR1 and CDR2: MNHEY, SMNVEV (reference sequence).

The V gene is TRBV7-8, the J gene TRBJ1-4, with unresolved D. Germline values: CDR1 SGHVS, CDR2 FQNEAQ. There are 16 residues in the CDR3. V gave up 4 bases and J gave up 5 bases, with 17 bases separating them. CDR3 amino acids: CASSSPAAQENEKLFF. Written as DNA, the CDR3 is TGTGCCAGCAGCTCCCCGGCCGCTCAGGAAAATGAAAAACTGTTTTTT.

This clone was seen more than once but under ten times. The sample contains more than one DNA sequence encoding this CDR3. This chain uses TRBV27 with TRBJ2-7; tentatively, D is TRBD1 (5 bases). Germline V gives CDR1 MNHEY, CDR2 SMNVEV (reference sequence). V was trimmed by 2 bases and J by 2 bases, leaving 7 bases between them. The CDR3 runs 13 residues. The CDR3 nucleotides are TGTGCCAGCAGTTTACAGGGTACCTACGAGCAGTACTTC. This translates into CASSLQGTYEQYF.

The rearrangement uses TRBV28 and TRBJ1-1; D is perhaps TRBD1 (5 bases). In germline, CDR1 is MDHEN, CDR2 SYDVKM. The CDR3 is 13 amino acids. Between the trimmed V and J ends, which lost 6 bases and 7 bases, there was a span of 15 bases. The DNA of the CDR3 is TGTGCCAGCAGCCTAGTGGGGGAGATTGAAGCTTTCTTT. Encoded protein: CASSLVGEIEAFF.

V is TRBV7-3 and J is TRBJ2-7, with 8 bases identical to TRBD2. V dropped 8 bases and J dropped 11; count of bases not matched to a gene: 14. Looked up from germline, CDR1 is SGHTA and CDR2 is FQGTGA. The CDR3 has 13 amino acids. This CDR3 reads CASAGSERETKYF. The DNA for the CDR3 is TGTGCCAGCGCCGGATCGGAGCGGGAGACAAAGTACTTC.